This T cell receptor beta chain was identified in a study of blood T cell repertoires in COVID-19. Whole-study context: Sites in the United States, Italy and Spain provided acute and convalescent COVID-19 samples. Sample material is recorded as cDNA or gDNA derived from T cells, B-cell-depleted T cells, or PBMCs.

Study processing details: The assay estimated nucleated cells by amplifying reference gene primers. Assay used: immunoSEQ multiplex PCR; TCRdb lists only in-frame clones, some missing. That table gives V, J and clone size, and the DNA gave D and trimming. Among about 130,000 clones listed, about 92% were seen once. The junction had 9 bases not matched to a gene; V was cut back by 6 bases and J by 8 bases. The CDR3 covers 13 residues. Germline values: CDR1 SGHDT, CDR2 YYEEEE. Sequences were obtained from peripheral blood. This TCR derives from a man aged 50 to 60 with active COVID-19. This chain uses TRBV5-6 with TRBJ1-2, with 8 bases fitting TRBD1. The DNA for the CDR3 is TGTGCCAGCAACTCAGGGGGCACGTGGGGCTACACCTTC. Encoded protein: CASNSGGTWGYTF.